Each of the 16 T cell receptor beta chains below was sequenced from the same sample in a study of beta chain features in type 1 diabetes. Expressed TCRB transcripts were sequenced because the isolated RNA had all been reverse transcribed beforehand. Sequencing used immunoSEQ multiplex PCR; TCRdb keeps in-frame clones, though not all of them. The table includes some 6,000 clones, roughly 70% detected once. Sequenced: Tregs from blood. These receptors all stem from a man between 18 and 29 years old in good health.

This clone appeared a few times. This chain joins TRBV7-2 and TRBJ2-1; 9 positions match TRBD1. V trimming: 4 bases; J trimming: 5 bases; junction bases outside the gene matches: 6. CDR3 size: 15 residues. Germline V gene lookup returns CDR1 SGHTA and CDR2 FQGNSA. The CDR3: CASSSGTGHHNEQFF. Written as DNA, the CDR3 is TGTGCCAGCAGCTCGGGGACAGGGCACCACAATGAGCAGTTCTTC.

The chain has TRBV5-1 and TRBJ1-2, with 10 bases matching TRBD1. Germline values: CDR1 SGHRS, CDR2 YFSETQ. The CDR3 consists of 16 residues. Unmatched junction bases numbered 5, after V lost 1 base and J lost 2 bases. Here the CDR3 reads CASSLKGQGVNYGYTF. The CDR3 DNA follows: TGCGCCAGCAGCTTGAAAGGACAGGGGGTGAACTATGGCTACACCTTC.

The sample holds a few counts of this clone. The genes are TRBV29-1 and TRBJ2-1, with D maybe TRBD1 (5 bases). CDR3 size: 12 residues. V lost 4 bases and J 6 bases, leaving 10 bases between the germline ends. Germline lookup yields CDR1 SQVTM and CDR2 ANQGSEA. This CDR3 reads CSVGQGGNEQFF. CDR3 nucleotides: TGCAGCGTTGGGCAGGGCGGCAATGAGCAGTTCTTC.

This clone has more than one count but fewer than ten. CDR3 protein: CSVDFYPQETQYF. Written as DNA, the CDR3 is TGCAGCGTTGATTTTTATCCGCAAGAGACCCAGTACTTC. The chain employs TRBV29-1 and TRBJ2-5; D ambiguous. The CDR3 is 13 amino acids. V dropped 3 bases and J dropped 2 bases, with 10 bases sitting between them. Germline values: CDR1 SQVTM, CDR2 ANQGSEA.

The chain links TRBV30 to TRBJ2-1; 10 bases agree with TRBD1. The V gene's germline CDR1 is GTSNPN and CDR2 SVGIG (reference sequence). There are 13 residues in the CDR3. Unmatched junction bases numbered 1, after V lost 0 bases and J lost 8 bases. The CDR3 is CAWSVGTGDEQFF. The DNA for the CDR3 is TGTGCCTGGAGTGTAGGGACAGGGGATGAGCAGTTCTTC.

The chain combines TRBV9 with TRBJ2-1; the D gene is possibly TRBD2 (6 bases). CDR1 is SGDLS, CDR2 YYNGEE, per germline. V lost 3 bases and J lost 1, with 14 bases in between. This CDR3 has 16 amino acids. The CDR3 here is CASSALSGTSYNEQFF. The DNA for the CDR3 is TGTGCCAGCAGCGCTCTATCCGGGACTTCCTACAATGAGCAGTTCTTC.

The rearrangement links TRBV7-2 to TRBJ2-7; the match to TRBD2 covers 7 bases. The CDR3 runs to 15 residues. Germline CDR1 is SGHTA and CDR2 is FQGNSA. Losses at the gene ends were 2 bases for V and 3 bases for J; bases not matched to a gene: 7. CDR3: CASSLWAGELYEQYF. Here the CDR3 DNA reads TGTGCCAGCAGCTTATGGGCGGGGGAGCTCTACGAGCAGTACTTC.

This clone came up a few times. V and J are TRBV25-1 and TRBJ1-1; TRBD1 matches at 11 bases. V shed 6 bases, J shed 4 bases, and the junction held 10 bases outside the gene matches. Germline CDR1 MGHDK, CDR2 SYGVNS. The CDR3 has 16 amino acids. The CDR3 region has the DNA TGTGCCAGCAGCTCACCCGCCGGGACAGGGGGCACTGAAGCTTTCTTT. Translating gives CASSSPAGTGGTEAFF.

The chain combines TRBV9 with TRBJ1-6, with D perhaps matching TRBD1 (6 bases). The CDR3 extends over 15 amino acids. Trimming took off 3 bases at V and 10 bases at J, with 17 bases between the two ends. CDR1 is SGDLS and CDR2 is YYNGEE in the germline V gene. CDR3 residues: CASSGLQQGGSPLHF. DNA for the CDR3: TGTGCCAGCAGCGGGTTACAACAGGGAGGGTCACCCCTCCACTTT.

This clone was seen once. In DNA, the CDR3 is TGTGCCTCGACCGGGACTAGCGGGGGGGCGTACGAGCAGTACTTC. This sequence encodes CASTGTSGGAYEQYF. The chain is built from TRBV6-6 and TRBJ2-7; 16 positions match TRBD2. The CDR3 length is 15 residues. Germline V gene lookup returns CDR1 MNHNY and CDR2 SVGAGI (reference sequence). The junction had 8 bases not matched to a gene; V was cut back by 11 bases and J by 4 bases.

The chain carries TRBV4-2 and TRBJ2-5; maybe TRBD2 (6 bases). Trimming cost V 3 bases and J 0 bases, with 11 bases left between them. This CDR3 has 15 residues. Germline values: CDR1 LGHNA, CDR2 YNFKEQ. The CDR3 DNA sequence: TGTGCCAGCAGCCACGGCGGGGCTAACCAAGAGACCCAGTACTTC. Protein product: CASSHGGANQETQYF.

This chain links TRBV27 with TRBJ2-5, with D possibly being TRBD1 (5 bases). This CDR3 is built from 15 residues. V lost 7 bases and J lost 5, with 20 bases in between. CDR1 and CDR2 from the germline V gene are MNHEY and SMNVEV (reference sequence). The chain's CDR3 is CASTNLKGKLETQYF. The DNA of the CDR3 is TGTGCCAGCACCAACTTGAAGGGGAAGCTGGAGACCCAGTACTTC.

This sequence joins TRBV18 and TRBJ2-5; 9 bases align to TRBD2. Germline CDR1 reads KGHSH; CDR2 reads LQKENI. Germline trimming cut 4 bases from V and 2 bases from J; bases unmatched to any gene: 14. This CDR3 is built from 18 residues. CDR3 in amino acids: CASSRTQVAGAGQETQYF. CDR3 DNA sequence: TGTGCCAGCTCACGCACCCAGGTAGCGGGGGCCGGTCAAGAGACCCAGTACTTC.

A single count supports this clone. The gene calls are TRBV19 and TRBJ2-2, with D possibly matching TRBD1 (6 bases). Germline V gene lookup returns CDR1 LNHDA and CDR2 SQIVND (reference sequence). This CDR3 spans 13 amino acids. Trimming removed 7 bases at V and 6 bases at J, with 12 bases between. The CDR3, as DNA: TGTGCCAGTACCACAGGGACCCCCGGGGAGCTGTTTTTT. As protein: CASTTGTPGELFF.

The chain links TRBV7-2 to TRBJ1-6; TRBD1 aligns across 7 bases. Per the germline V gene, CDR1 is SGHTA and CDR2 is FQGNSA. This CDR3 contains 12 residues. J was trimmed by 13 bases and V by 7 bases; bases with no gene match: 7. The CDR3 coding sequence is TGTGCCAGCACCCCGACAGGGAGGCCCCTCCACTTT. Its protein product is CASTPTGRPLHF.

V gene TRBV6-1 combines with J gene TRBJ2-4, with 7 bases aligning to TRBD2. The germline gives CDR1 MNHNS, CDR2 SASEGT. CDR3 length: 13 amino acids. The V gene end was trimmed by 4 bases and the J gene end by 7 bases; junction bases not matched to a gene: 4. As DNA, the CDR3 is TGTGCCAGCAGTGGACTAGCTCCGAACATTCAGTACTTC. It specifies CASSGLAPNIQYF.